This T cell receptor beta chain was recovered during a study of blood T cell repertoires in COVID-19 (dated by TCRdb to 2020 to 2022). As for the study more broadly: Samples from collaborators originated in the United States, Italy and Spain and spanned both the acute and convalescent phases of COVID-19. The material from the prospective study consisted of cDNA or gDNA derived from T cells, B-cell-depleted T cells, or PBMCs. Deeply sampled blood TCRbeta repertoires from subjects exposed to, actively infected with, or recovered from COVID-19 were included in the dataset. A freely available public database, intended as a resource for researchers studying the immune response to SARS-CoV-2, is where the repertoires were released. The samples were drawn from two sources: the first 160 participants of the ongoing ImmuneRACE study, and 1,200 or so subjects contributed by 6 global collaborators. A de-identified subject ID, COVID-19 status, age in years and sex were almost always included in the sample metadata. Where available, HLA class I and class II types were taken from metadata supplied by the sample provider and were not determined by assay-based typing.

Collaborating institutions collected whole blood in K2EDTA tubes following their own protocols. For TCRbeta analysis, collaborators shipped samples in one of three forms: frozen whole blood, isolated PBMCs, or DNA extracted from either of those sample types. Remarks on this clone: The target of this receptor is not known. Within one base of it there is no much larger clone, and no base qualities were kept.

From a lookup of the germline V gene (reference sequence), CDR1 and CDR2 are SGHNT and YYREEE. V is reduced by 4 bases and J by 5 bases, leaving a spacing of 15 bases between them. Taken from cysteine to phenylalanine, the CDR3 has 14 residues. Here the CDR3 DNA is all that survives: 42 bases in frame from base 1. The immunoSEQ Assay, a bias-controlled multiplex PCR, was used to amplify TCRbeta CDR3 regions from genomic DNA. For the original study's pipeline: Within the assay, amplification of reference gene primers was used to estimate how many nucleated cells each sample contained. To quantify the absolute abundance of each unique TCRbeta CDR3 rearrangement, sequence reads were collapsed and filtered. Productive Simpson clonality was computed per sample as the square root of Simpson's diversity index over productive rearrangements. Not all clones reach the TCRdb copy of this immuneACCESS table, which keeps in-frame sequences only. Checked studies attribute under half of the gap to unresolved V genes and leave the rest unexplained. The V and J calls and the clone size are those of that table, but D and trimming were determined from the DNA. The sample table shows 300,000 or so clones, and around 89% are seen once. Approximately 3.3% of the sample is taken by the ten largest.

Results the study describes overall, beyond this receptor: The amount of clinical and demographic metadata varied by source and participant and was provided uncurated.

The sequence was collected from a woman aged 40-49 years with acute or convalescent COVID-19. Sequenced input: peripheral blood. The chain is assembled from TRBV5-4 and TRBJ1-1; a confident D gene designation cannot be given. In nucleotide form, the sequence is TGTGCCAGCAGCCCGTGGCCGGGTGGGACTGAAGCTTTCTTT. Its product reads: CASSPWPGGTEAFF.